These 2 T cell receptor beta chains were all obtained from the same sample, sequenced in a study of OX40 agonist ivuxolimab in advanced cancers. Sequencing was performed with immunoSEQ multiplex PCR; in TCRdb, only in-frame clones are kept and a portion is missing. The table shows fewer than 85,000 clones, with approximately 86% occurring only once. Source: CD4+ or CD8+ T cells sorted from blood, taken in a trial of the OX40 agonist ivuxolimab. Source of these receptors: an adult with an advanced solid tumor such as melanoma, head and neck, liver or kidney cancer.

V gene TRBV2 combines with J gene TRBJ2-3; D possibly corresponds to TRBD1 (5 bases). The CDR3 extends over 15 amino acids. The germline V gene encodes CDR1 SNHLY and CDR2 FYNNEI. V dropped 3 bases and J dropped 4 bases, with 14 bases sitting between them. The CDR3 sequence is CASSDLQGSADTQYF. DNA of the CDR3: TGTGCCAGCAGTGATCTCCAGGGATCGGCAGATACGCAGTATTTT.

The V call is TRBV7-3, the J call TRBJ1-1, with TRBD1 identical over 9 bases. Looked up from germline, CDR1 is SGHTA and CDR2 is FQGTGA. V lost 4 bases and J lost 5; bases outside the gene matches: 8. This CDR3 has 15 amino acids. CDR3 amino acids: CASSSSRDRETEAFF. The CDR3 nucleotides are TGTGCCAGCAGCTCGTCCCGGGACAGGGAGACTGAAGCTTTCTTT.